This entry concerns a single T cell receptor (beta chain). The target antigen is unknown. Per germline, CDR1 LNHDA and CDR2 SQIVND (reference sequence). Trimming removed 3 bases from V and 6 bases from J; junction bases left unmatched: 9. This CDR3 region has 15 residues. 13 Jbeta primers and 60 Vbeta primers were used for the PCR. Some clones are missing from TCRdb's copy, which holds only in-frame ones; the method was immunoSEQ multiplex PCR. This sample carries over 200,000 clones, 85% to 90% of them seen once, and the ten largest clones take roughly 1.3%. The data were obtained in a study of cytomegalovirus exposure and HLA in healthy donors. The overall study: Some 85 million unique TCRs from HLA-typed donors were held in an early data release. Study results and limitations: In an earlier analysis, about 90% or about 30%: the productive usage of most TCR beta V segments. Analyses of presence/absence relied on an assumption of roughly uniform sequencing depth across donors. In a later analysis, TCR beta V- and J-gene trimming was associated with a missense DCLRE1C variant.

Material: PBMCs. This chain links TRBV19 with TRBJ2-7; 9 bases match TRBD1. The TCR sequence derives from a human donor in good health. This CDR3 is CASSMGDRDSLEQYF. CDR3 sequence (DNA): TGTGCCAGTAGTATGGGGGACAGGGATTCCCTCGAGCAGTACTTC. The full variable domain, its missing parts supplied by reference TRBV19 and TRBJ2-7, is DGGITQSPKYLFRKEGQNVTLSCEQNLNHDAMYWYRQDPGQGLRLIYYSQIVNDFQKGDIAEGYSVSREKKESFPLTVTSAQKNPTAFYLCASSMGDRDSLEQYFGPGTRLTVT.